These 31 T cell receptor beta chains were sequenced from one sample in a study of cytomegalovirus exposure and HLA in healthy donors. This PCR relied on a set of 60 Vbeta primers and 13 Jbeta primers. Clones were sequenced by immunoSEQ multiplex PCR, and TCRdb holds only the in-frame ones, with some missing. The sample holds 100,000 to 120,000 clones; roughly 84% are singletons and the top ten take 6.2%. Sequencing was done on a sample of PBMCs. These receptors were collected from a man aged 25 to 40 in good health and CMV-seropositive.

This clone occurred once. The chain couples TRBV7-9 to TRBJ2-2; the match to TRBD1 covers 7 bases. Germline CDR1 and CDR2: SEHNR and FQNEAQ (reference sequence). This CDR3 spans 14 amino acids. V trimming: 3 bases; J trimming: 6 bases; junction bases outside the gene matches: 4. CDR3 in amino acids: CASSFKGAAGELFF. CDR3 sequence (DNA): TGTGCCAGCAGCTTCAAGGGGGCGGCCGGGGAGCTGTTTTTT.

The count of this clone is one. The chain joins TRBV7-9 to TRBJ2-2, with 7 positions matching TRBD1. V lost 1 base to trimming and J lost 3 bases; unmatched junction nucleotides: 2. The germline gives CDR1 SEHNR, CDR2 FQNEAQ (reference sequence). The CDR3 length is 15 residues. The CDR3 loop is CASSLVGTDTGELFF. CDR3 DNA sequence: TGTGCCAGCAGCTTAGTTGGGACAGACACCGGGGAGCTGTTTTTT.

The CDR3 region has the DNA TGTGCCAGCAGTTTTGCTAGGCAGCAACCTTACGAGCAGTACTTC. Translating it yields CASSFARQQPYEQYF. The chain has TRBV7-9 and TRBJ2-7; D is unclear. Germline-derived CDR1 and CDR2 are SEHNR and FQNEAQ (reference sequence). The V end lost 6 bases, the J end lost 4 bases, and 19 bases lay between the germline ends. The CDR3 contains 15 residues.

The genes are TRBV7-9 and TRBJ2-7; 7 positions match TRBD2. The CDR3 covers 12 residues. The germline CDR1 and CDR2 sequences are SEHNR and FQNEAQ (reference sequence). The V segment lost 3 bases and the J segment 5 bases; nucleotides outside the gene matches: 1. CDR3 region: CASSFGRDEQYF. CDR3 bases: TGTGCCAGCAGCTTTGGGAGGGACGAGCAGTACTTC.

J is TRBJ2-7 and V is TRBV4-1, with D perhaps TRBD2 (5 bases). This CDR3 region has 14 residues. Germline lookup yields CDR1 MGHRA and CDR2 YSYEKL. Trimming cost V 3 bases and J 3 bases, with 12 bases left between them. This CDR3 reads CASSQGRGGYEQYF. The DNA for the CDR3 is TGCGCCAGCAGCCAGGGTCGCGGAGGCTACGAGCAGTACTTC.

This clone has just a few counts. CDR3 region: CASSLSYLARDTEAFF. DNA for the CDR3: TGTGCCAGCAGCTTATCTTACCTGGCCCGGGACACTGAAGCTTTCTTT. The chain couples TRBV4-2 to TRBJ1-1; D is ambiguous. The CDR3 is 16 residues long. Trimming removed 5 bases from V and 3 bases from J, with 19 bases in between. Germline lookup yields CDR1 LGHNA and CDR2 YNFKEQ.

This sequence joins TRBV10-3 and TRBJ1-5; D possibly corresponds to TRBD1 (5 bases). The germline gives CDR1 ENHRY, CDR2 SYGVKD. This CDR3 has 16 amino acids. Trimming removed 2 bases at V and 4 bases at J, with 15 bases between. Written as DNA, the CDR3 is TGTGCCATCAGTGAGGTTCGGGCAGGGCGGAATCAGCCCCAGCATTTT. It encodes CAISEVRAGRNQPQHF.

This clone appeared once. The DNA of the CDR3 is TGCGCCAGCAGCGCCTTCGGGGGGGCCGAGGAGCTGTTTTTT. Amino acid sequence: CASSAFGGAEELFF. The chain couples TRBV5-1 to TRBJ2-2; TRBD2 matches at 8 bases. The V gene's germline CDR1 is SGHRS and CDR2 YFSETQ. J lost 10 bases, V lost 4 bases, and 9 bases had no gene match. CDR3 length: 14 residues.

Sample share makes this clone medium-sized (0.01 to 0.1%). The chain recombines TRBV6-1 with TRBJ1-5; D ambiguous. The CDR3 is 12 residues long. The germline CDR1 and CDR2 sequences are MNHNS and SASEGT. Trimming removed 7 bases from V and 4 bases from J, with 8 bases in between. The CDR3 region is CASKTGNQPQHF. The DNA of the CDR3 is TGTGCCAGCAAGACGGGAAATCAGCCCCAGCATTTT.

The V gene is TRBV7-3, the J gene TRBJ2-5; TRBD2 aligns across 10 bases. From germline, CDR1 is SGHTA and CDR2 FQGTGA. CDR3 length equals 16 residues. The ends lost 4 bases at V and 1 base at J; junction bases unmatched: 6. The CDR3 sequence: CASSSGTSAPQETQYF. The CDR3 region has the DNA TGTGCCAGCAGCTCCGGGACTAGCGCCCCCCAAGAGACCCAGTACTTC.

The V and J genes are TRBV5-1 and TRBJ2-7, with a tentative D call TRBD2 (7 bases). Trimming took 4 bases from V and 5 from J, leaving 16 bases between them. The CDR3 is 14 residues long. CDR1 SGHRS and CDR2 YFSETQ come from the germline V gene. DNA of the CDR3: TGCGCCAGCAGCCCCGAGGGGGGGGTCGACGAGCAGTACTTC. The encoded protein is CASSPEGGVDEQYF.

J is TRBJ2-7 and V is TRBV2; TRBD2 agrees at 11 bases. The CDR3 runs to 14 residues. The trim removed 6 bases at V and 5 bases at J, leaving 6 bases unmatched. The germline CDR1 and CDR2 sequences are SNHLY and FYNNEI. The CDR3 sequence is CASRNSGGAHEQYF. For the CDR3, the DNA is TGTGCCAGCAGAAATAGCGGGGGGGCCCACGAGCAGTACTTC.

CDR3 nucleotides: TGTGCCAGCAGCAGACAGGGGGCTGGGGCCAACGTCCTGACTTTC. As protein: CASSRQGAGANVLTF. This sequence joins TRBV7-6 and TRBJ2-6, with 9 bases matching TRBD1. V shed 5 bases, J shed 2 bases, and the junction held 1 base outside the gene matches. From germline, CDR1 is SGHVS and CDR2 FNYEAQ. CDR3 length: 15 amino acids.

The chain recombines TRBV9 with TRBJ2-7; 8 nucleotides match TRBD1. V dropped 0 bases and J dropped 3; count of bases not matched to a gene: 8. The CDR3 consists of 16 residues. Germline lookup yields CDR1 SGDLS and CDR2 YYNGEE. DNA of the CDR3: TGTGCCAGCAGCGTAGGAGTTTACGGGACAGGCTACGAGCAGTACTTC. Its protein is CASSVGVYGTGYEQYF.

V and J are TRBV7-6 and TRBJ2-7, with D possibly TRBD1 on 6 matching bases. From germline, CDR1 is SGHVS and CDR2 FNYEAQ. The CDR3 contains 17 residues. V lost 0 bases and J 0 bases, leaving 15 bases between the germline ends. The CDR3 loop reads CASSLATGQVSSYEQYF. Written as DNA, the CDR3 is TGTGCCAGCAGCTTAGCGACGGGACAAGTGAGCTCCTACGAGCAGTACTTC.

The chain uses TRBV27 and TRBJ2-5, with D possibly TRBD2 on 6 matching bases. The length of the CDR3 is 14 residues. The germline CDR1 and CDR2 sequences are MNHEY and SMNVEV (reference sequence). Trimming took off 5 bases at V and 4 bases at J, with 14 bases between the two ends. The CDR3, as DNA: TGTGCCAGCAGTCGCCCCGGGAGCAGAGAGACCCAGTACTTC. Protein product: CASSRPGSRETQYF.

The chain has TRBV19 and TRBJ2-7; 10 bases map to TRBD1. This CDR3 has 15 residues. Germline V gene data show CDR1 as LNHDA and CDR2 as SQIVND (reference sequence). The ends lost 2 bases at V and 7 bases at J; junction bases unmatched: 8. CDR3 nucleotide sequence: TGTGCCAGTAGTATAACCCGGGACAGGGGATATGAGCAGTACTTC. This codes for CASSITRDRGYEQYF.

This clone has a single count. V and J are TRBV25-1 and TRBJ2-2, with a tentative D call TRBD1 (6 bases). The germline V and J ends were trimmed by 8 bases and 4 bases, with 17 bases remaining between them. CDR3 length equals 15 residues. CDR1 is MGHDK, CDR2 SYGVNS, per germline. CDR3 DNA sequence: TGTGCCAGCGTAAAAGAGGGGGTCGGCACCGGGGAGCTGTTTTTT. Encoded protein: CASVKEGVGTGELFF.

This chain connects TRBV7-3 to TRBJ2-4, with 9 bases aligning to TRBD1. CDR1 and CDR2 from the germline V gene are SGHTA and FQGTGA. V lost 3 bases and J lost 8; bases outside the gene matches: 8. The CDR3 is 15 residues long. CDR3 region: CASSLGTGSRDIQYF. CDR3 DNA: TGTGCCAGCAGCTTGGGGACAGGGAGCAGAGACATTCAGTACTTC.

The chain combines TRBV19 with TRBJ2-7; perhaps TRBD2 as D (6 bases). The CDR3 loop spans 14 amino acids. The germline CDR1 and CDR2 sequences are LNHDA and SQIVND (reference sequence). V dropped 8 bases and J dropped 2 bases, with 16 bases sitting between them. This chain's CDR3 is CASSQNRLAYEQYF. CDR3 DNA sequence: TGTGCCAGTTCCCAAAATCGACTAGCCTACGAGCAGTACTTC.

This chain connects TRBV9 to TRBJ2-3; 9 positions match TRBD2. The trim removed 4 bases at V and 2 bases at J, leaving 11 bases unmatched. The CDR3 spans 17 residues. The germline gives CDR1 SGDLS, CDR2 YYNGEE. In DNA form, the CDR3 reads TGTGCCAGCAGCCCAACTCTAGCGGGGCCCTTCACAGATACGCAGTATTTT. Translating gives CASSPTLAGPFTDTQYF. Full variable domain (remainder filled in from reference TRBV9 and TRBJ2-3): DSGVTQTPKHLITATGQRVTLRCSPRSGDLSVYWYQQSLDQGLQFLIQYYNGEERAKGNILERFSAQQFPDLHSELNLSSLELGDSALYFCASSPTLAGPFTDTQYFGPGTRLTVL.

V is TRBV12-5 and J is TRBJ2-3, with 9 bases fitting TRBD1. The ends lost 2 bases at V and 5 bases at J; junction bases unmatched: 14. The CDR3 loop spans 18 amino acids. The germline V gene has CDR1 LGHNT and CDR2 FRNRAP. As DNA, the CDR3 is TGTGCTAGTGGTTTGCTAACCCGAACAGGGGGCGCTGAAGATACGCAGTATTTT. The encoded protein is CASGLLTRTGGAEDTQYF.

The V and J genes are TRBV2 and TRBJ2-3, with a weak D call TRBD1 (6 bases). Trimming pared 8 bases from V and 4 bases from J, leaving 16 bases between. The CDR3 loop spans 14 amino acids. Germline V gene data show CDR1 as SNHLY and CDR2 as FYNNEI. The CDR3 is CASRTVRGSDTQYF. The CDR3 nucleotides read TGTGCCAGCCGGACAGTTAGGGGCTCAGATACGCAGTATTTT.

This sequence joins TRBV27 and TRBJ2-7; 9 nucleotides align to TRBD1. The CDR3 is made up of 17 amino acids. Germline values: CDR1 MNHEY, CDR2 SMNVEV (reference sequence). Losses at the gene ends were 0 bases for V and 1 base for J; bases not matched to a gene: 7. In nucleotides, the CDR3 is TGTGCCAGCAGTTTATCCACCCCCGGGACAGGGTCCTACGAGCAGTACTTC. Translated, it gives CASSLSTPGTGSYEQYF.

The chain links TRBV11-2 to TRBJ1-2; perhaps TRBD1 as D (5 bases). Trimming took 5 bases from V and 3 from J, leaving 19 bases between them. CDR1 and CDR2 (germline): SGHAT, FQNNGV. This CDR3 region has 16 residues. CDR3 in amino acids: CASSIQGGQSDYGYTF. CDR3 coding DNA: TGTGCCAGCAGCATCCAGGGAGGTCAGAGTGACTATGGCTACACCTTC.

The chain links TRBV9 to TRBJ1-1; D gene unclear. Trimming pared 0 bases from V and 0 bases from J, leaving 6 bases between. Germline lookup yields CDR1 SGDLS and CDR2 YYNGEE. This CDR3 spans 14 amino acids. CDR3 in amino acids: CASSVGRVNTEAFF. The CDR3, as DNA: TGTGCCAGCAGCGTAGGACGGGTGAACACTGAAGCTTTCTTT.

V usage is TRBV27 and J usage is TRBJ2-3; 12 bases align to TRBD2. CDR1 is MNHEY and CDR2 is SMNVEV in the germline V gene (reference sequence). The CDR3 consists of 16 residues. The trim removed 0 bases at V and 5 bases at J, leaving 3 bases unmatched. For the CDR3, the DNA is TGTGCCAGCAGTTTATCCCCACTAGCGGGGGGAGATACGCAGTATTTT. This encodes CASSLSPLAGGDTQYF.

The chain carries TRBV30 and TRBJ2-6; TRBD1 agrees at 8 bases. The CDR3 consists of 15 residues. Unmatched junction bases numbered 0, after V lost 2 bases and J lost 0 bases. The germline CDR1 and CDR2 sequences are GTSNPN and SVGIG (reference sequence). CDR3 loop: CAWSTGGSGANVLTF. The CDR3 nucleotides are TGTGCCTGGAGTACAGGGGGCTCTGGGGCCAACGTCCTGACTTTC.

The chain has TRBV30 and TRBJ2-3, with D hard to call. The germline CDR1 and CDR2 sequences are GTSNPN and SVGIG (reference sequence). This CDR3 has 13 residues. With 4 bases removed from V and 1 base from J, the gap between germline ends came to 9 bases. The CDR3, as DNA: TGTGCCTGGACACGGTTGCGCACAGATACGCAGTATTTT. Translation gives CAWTRLRTDTQYF.

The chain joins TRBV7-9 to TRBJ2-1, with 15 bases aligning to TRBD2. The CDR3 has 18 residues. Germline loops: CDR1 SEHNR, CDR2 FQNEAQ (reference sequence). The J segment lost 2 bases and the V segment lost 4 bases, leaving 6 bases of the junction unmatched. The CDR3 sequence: CASSSGLAGGPTYNEQFF. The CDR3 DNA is TGTGCCAGCAGCTCCGGACTAGCGGGGGGGCCAACCTACAATGAGCAGTTCTTC.

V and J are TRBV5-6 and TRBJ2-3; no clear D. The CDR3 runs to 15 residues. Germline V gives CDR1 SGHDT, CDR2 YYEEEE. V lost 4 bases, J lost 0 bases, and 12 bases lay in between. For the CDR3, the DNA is TGTGCCAGCAGCGCCGACTTCGCTAGCACAGATACGCAGTATTTT. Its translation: CASSADFASTDTQYF.